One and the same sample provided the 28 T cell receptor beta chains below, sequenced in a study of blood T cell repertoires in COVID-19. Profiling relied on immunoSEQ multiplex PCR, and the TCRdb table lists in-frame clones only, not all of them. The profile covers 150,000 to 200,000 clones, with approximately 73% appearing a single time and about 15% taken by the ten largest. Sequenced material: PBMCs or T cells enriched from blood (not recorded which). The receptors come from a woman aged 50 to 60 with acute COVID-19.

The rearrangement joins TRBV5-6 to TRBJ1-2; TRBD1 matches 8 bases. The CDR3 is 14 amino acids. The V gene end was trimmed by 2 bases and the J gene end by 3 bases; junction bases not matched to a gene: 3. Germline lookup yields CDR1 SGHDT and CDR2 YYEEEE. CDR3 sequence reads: CASSFPGQDYGYTF. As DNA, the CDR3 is TGTGCCAGCAGCTTTCCGGGACAGGACTATGGCTACACCTTC.

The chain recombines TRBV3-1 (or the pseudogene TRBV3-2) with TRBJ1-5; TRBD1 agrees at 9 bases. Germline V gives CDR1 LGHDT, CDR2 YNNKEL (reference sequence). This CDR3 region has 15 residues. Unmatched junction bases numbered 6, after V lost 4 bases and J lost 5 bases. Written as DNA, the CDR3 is TGTGCCAGCAGCCTCTCCGGGACAGGGCATCAGCCCCAGCATTTT. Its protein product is CASSLSGTGHQPQHF.

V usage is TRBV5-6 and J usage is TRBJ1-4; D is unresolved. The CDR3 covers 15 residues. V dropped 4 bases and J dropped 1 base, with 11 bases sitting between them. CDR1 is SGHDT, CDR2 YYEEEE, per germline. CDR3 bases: TGTGCCAGCAGCCCCAGAGGGCAAACTAATGAAAAACTGTTTTTT. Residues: CASSPRGQTNEKLFF. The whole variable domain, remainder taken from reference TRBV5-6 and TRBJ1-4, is DAGVTQSPTHLIKTRGQQVTLRCSPKSGHDTVSWYQQALGQGPQFIFQYYEEEERQRGNFPDRFSGHQFPNYSSELNVNALLLGDSALYLCASSPRGQTNEKLFFGSGTQLSVL.

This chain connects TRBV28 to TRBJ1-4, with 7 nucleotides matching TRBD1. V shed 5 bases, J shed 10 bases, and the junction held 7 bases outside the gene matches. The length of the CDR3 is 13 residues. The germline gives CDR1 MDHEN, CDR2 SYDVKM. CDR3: CASSQGQSGKLFF. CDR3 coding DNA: TGTGCCAGCAGTCAGGGACAGTCAGGAAAACTGTTTTTT.

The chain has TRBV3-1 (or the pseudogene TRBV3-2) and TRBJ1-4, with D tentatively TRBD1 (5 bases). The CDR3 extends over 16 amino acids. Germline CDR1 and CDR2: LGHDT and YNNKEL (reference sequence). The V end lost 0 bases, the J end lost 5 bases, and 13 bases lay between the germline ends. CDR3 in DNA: TGTGCCAGCAGCCAAGATCTGGCAGGGTCAAATGAAAAACTGTTTTTT. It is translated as CASSQDLAGSNEKLFF.

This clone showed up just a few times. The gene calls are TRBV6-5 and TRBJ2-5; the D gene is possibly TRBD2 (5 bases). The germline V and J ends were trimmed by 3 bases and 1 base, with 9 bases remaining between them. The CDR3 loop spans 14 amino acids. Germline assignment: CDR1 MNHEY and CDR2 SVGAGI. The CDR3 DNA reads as TGTGCCAGCAGTTATTCGAGGGCCCAAGAGACCCAGTACTTC. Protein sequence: CASSYSRAQETQYF.

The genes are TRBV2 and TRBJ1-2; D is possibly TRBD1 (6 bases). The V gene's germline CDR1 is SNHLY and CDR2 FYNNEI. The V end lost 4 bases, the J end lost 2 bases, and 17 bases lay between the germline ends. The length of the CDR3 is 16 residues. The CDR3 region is CASSGYQGQWNYGYTF. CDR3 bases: TGTGCCAGCAGTGGGTATCAAGGACAGTGGAACTATGGCTACACCTTC.

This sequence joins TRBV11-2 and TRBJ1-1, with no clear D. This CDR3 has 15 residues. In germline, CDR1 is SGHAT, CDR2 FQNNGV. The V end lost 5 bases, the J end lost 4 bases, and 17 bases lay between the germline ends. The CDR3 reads CASSPGGILGTEAFF. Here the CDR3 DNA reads TGTGCCAGCAGCCCCGGAGGCATTCTTGGCACTGAAGCTTTCTTT.

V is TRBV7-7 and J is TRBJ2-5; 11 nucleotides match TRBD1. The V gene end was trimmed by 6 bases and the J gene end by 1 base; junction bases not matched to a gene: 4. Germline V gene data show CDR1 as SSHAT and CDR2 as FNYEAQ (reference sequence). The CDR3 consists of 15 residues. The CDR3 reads CASSSGTGGQETQYF. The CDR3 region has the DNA TGTGCCAGCAGTTCCGGGACAGGGGGCCAAGAGACCCAGTACTTC.

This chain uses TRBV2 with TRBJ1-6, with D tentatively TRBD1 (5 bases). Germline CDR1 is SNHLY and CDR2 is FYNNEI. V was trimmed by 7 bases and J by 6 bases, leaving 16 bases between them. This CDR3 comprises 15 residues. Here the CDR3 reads CASNDQGIRNSPLHF. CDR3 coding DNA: TGTGCCAGCAACGATCAGGGAATACGTAATTCACCCCTCCACTTT.

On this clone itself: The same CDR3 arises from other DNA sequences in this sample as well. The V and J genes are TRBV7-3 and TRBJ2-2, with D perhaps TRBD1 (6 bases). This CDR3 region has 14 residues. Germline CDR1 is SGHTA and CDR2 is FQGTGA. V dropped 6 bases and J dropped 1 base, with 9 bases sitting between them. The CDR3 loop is CASSPGVNTGELFF. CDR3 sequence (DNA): TGTGCCAGCAGTCCAGGGGTGAACACCGGGGAGCTGTTTTTT. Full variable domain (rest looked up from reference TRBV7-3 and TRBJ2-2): GAGVSQTPSNKVTEKGKYVELRCDPISGHTALYWYRQSLGQGPEFLIYFQGTGAADDSGLPNDRFFAVRPEGSVSTLKIQRTERGDSAVYLCASSPGVNTGELFFGEGSRLTVL.

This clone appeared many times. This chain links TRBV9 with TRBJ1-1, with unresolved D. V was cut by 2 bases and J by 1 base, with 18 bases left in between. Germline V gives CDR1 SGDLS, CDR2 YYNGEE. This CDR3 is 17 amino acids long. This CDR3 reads CASSVQEVTTENTEAFF. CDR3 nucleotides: TGTGCCAGCAGCGTCCAGGAGGTTACGACGGAGAACACTGAAGCTTTCTTT.

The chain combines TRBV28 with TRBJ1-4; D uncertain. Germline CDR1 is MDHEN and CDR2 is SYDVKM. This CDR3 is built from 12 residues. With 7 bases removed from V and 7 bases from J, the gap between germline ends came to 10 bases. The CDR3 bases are TGTGCCAGCAAAGGACTACCTGAAAAACTGTTTTTT. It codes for CASKGLPEKLFF.

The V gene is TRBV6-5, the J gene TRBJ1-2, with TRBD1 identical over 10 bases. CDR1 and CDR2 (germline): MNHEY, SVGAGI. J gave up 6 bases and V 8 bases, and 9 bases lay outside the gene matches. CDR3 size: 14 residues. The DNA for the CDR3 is TGTGCCAGCTATCTCACCGGGACAGGGGATGGCTACACCTTC. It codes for CASYLTGTGDGYTF.

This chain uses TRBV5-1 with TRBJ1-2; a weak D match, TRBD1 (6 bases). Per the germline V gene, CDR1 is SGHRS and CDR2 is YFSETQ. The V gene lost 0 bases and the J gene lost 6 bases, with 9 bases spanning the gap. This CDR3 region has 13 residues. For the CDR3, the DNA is TGCGCCAGCAGCTTGGTGGGGGCAAATGGCTACACCTTC. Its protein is CASSLVGANGYTF.

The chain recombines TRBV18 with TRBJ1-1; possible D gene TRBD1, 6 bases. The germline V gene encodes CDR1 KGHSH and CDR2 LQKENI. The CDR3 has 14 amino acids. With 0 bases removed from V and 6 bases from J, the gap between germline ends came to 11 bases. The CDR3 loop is CASSPPWDTSEAFF. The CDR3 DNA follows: TGTGCCAGCTCACCACCGTGGGACACCTCTGAAGCTTTCTTT.

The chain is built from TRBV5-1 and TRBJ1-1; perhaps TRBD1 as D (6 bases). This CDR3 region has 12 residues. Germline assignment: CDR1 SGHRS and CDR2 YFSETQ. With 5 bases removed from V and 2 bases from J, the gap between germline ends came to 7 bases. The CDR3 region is CASRGANTEAFF. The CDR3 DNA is TGCGCCAGCAGGGGGGCTAACACTGAAGCTTTCTTT.

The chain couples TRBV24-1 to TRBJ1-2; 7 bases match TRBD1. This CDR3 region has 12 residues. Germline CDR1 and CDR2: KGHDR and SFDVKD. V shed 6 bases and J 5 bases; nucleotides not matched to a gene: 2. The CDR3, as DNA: TGTGCCACCAGTCTGACAGGGTATGGCTACACCTTC. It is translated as CATSLTGYGYTF.

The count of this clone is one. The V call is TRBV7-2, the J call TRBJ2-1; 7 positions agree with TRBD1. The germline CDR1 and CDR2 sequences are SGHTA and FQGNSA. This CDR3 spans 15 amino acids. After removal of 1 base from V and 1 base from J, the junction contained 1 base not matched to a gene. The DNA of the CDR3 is TGTGCCAGCAGCTTAGGACAGGGTTCCTACAATGAGCAGTTCTTC. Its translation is CASSLGQGSYNEQFF. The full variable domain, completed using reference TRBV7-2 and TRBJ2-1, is GAGVSQSPSNKVTEKGKDVELRCDPISGHTALYWYRQSLGQGLEFLIYFQGNSAPDKSGLPSDRFSAERTGGSVSTLTIQRTQQEDSAVYLCASSLGQGSYNEQFFGPGTRLTVL.

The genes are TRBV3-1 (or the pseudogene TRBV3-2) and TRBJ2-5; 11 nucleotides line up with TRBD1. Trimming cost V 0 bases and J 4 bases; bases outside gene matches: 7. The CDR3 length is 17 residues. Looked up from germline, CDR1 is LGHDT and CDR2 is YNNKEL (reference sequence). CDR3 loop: CASSQDKEDRGRETQYF. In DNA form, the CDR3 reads TGTGCCAGCAGCCAAGATAAGGAGGACAGGGGGCGAGAGACCCAGTACTTC.

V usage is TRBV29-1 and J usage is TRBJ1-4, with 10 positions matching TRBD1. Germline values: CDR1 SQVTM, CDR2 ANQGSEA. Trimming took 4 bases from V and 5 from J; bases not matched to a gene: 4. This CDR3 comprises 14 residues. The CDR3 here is CSVAGGQGNEKLFF. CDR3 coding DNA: TGCAGCGTTGCGGGGGGACAGGGGAATGAAAAACTGTTTTTT.

CDR3 amino acids: CASRPIAGGSTDTQYF. For the CDR3, the DNA is TGTGCCAGCAGACCTATAGCGGGGGGCAGCACAGATACGCAGTATTTT. V and J are TRBV7-9 and TRBJ2-3, with 10 bases identical to TRBD2. The CDR3 is 16 residues long. Germline V gene data show CDR1 as SEHNR and CDR2 as FQNEAQ (reference sequence). The trim removed 6 bases at V and 0 bases at J, leaving 6 bases unmatched.

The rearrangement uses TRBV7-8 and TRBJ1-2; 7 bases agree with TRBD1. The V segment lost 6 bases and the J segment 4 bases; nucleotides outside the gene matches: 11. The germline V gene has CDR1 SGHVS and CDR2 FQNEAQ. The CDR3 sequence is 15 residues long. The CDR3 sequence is CASRAGTAYGYGYTF. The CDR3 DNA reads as TGTGCCAGCAGGGCTGGGACAGCGTATGGCTATGGCTACACCTTC.

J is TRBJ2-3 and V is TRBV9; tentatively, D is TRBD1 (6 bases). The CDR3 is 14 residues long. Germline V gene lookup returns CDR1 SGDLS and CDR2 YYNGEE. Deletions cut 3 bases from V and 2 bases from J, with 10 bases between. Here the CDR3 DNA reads TGTGCCAGCAGCGACAGGGAAAACACAGATACGCAGTATTTT. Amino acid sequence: CASSDRENTDTQYF. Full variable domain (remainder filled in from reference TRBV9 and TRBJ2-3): DSGVTQTPKHLITATGQRVTLRCSPRSGDLSVYWYQQSLDQGLQFLIQYYNGEERAKGNILERFSAQQFPDLHSELNLSSLELGDSALYFCASSDRENTDTQYFGPGTRLTVL.

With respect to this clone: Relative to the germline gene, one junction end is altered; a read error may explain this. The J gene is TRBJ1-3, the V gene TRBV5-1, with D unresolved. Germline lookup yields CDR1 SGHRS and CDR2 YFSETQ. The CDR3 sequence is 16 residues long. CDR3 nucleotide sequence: TGCGCCAGCTCTCCGGGTTCCCAAGTCCCTGGAGACACCATATATTTT. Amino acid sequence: CASSPGSQVPGDTIYF.

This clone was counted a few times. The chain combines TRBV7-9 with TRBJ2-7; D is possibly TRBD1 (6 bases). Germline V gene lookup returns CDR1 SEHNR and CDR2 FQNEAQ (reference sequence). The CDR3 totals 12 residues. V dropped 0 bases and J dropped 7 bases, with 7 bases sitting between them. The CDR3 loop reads CASSLARGEQYV. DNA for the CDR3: TGTGCCAGCAGCTTAGCCAGGGGAGAGCAGTACGTC.

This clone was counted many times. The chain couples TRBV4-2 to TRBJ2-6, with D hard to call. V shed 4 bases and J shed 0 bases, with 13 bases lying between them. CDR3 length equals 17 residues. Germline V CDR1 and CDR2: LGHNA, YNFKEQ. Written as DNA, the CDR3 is TGTGCCAGCAGCCCTACAGATTCCTACTCTGGGGCCAACGTCCTGACTTTC. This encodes CASSPTDSYSGANVLTF.

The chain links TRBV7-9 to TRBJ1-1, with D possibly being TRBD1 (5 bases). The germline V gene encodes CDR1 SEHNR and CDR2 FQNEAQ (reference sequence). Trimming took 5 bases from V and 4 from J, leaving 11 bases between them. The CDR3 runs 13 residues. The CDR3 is CASSPGGGTEAFF. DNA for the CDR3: TGTGCCAGCAGCCCGGGGGGGGGCACTGAAGCTTTCTTT. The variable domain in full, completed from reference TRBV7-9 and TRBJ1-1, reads DTGVSQNPRHKITKRGQNVTFRCDPISEHNRLYWYRQTLGQGPEFLTYFQNEAQLEKSRLLSDRFSAERPKGSFSTLEIQRTEQGDSAMYLCASSPGGGTEAFFGQGTRLTVV.